This paragraph reports one T cell receptor (beta chain). Its antigen is not identified. These data are taken from a study of OX40 agonist ivuxolimab in advanced cancers. Whole-study context: The dose-escalation group included hepatocellular carcinoma, melanoma, renal cell carcinoma and head and neck cancer. Mean age about 60 years, range 23 to 79; about 85% male.

Produced via immunoSEQ multiplex PCR; TCRdb's table is partial and in-frame only. This sample yields around 64,000 clones, of which roughly nine tenths are seen a single time; approximately 14% belongs to the top ten. Study-level findings and limits: The study observed clonal expansion of CD4+ and CD8+ blood T cells by week 6 at 0.1 to 3.0 mg/kg. Also showing low normalized T-cell clonal expansion were some of the nonresponders.

The V segment lost 5 bases and the J segment 3 bases; nucleotides outside the gene matches: 3. CDR3 length equals 15 residues. The V gene's germline CDR1 is SGHAT and CDR2 FQNNGV. Sequenced here: CD4+ or CD8+ T cells sorted from blood, sampled in a trial of the OX40 agonist ivuxolimab. The chain has TRBV11-2 and TRBJ2-7, with TRBD2 matching over 14 bases. The origin of this receptor is an adult with an advanced solid tumor such as melanoma, head and neck, liver or kidney cancer. The CDR3 nucleotides are TGTGCCAGCAGCGGGGGACTAGCGGGAGTCTACGAGCAGTACTTC. Its protein product is CASSGGLAGVYEQYF.